This section outlines one T cell receptor (beta chain) sequence together with its context. Its target is unknown. The assay was immunoSEQ multiplex PCR, and TCRdb's table has in-frame clones only and misses some. Here the sample spans around 700,000 clones, less than 80% being singletons. These data are taken from a study of shared clonotypes between healthy human individuals. Study findings and constraints: Relative to clonotypes present in all four donors, those not shared had lower generation probabilities.

The TCR comes from a woman aged 25 to 39 in good health. Sequenced sample: memory CD4+ T cells sorted from blood. Subset here: CD45RA-negative fraction.

CDR3 nucleotide sequence: TGCGCCAGCAGCTTGGGGCGGGACTACTACGAGCAGTACTTC. This sequence encodes CASSLGRDYYEQYF. The chain links TRBV5-1 to TRBJ2-7; 7 bases map to TRBD2. This CDR3 region has 14 residues. The V and J ends lost 0 bases and 3 bases, in that order; junction bases with no gene match: 3. Germline CDR1 reads SGHRS; CDR2 reads YFSETQ.